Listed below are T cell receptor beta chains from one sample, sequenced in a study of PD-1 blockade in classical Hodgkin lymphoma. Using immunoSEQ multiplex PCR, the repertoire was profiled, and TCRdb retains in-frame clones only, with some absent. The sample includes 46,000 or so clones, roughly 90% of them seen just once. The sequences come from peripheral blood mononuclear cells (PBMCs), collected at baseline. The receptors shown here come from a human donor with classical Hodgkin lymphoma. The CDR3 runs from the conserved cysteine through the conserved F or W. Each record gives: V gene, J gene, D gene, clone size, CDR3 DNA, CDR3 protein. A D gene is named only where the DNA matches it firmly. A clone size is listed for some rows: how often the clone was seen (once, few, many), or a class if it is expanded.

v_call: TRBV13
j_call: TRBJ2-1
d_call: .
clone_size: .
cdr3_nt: TGTGCCAGCAGCTTAAGGTCAACCGATTACAATGAGCAGTTCTTC
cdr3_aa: CASSLRSTDYNEQFF

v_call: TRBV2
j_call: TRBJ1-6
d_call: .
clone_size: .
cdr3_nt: TGTGCCAGCATCGGCGACTATAATTCACCCCTCCACTTT
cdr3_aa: CASIGDYNSPLHF

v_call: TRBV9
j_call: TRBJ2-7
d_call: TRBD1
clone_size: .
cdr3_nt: TGTGCCAGCAGCGTAGAGAAAGGACAGGGATTATACGAGCAGTACTTC
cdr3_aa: CASSVEKGQGLYEQYF

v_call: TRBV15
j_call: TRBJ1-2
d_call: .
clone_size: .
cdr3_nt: TGTGCCACCAGCAGAGATATGGGGTTTGGGGACGGCTACACCTTC
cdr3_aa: CATSRDMGFGDGYTF

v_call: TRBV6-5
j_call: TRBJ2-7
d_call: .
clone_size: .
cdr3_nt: TGTGCCAGCCAGGGGACCGCGCCCTACGAGCAGTACTTC
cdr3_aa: CASQGTAPYEQYF

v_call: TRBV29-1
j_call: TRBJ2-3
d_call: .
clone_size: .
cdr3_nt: TGCAGCGTCGGACTTTTTAGCACAGATACGCAGTATTTT
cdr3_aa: CSVGLFSTDTQYF

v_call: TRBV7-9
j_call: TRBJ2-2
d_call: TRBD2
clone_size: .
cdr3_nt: TGTGCCAGCAGCTCAGCGGGGACTAGCGGGAGGGGAGTCGCCGGGGAGCTGTTTTTT
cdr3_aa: CASSSAGTSGRGVAGELFF

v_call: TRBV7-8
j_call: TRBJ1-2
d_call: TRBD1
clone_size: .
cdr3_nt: TGTGCCAGCAGCATTGACAGGGGCGATGGCTACACCTTC
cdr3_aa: CASSIDRGDGYTF

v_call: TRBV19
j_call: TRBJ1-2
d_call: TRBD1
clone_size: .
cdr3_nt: TGTGCCAGTAGTCGAGGGTTTGGCCAGGGGGTTAACTATGGCTACACCTTC
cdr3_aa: CASSRGFGQGVNYGYTF

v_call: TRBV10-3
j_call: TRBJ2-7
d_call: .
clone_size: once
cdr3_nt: TGTGCCATCAGTCCTTATTCATACGAGCAGTACTTC
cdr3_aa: CAISPYSYEQYF

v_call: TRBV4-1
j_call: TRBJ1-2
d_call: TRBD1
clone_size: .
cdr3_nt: TGCGCCAGCAGCCAAGATCTGTATGAGACAGGGGCCGACTATGGCTACACCTTC
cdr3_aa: CASSQDLYETGADYGYTF